Each of the 11 T cell receptor beta chains below was sequenced from the same sample in a study of blood T cell repertoires in COVID-19. Assay used: immunoSEQ multiplex PCR; TCRdb lists only in-frame clones, some missing. The sample includes 200,000 to 300,000 clones, approximately 90% of them seen just once. Sequencing input: peripheral blood. Source of these receptors: a woman aged 40 to 55 who had recovered from COVID-19.

As for this clone: An end of the junction does not agree with germline; a read error may underlie this. The genes are TRBV7-7 and TRBJ2-5, with D uncertain. The germline gives CDR1 SSHAT, CDR2 FNYEAQ (reference sequence). The CDR3 is 14 residues long. The CDR3 loop is CASSLLPRGETQYF. CDR3 nucleotides: TGTGCTAGCAGCTTACTGCCCCGCGGAGAGACCCAGTACTTC.

V usage is TRBV18 and J usage is TRBJ2-5, with 7 bases matching TRBD2. Germline V gene sequence: CDR1 KGHSH, CDR2 LQKENI. The CDR3 is made up of 15 amino acids. V dropped 4 bases and J dropped 0; count of bases not matched to a gene: 5. This CDR3 is CASSQRGGYQETQYF. As DNA, the CDR3 is TGTGCCAGCTCACAGCGGGGCGGGTACCAAGAGACCCAGTACTTC. Combining the CDR3 with reference TRBV18 and TRBJ2-5 gives the whole variable domain NAGVMQNPRHLVRRRGQEARLRCSPMKGHSHVYWYRQLPEEGLKFMVYLQKENIIDESGMPKERFSAEFPKEGPSILRIQQVVRGDSAAYFCASSQRGGYQETQYFGPGTRLLVL.

This clone was counted a few times. The chain couples TRBV10-3 to TRBJ2-7; weak D call: TRBD2 (5 bases). Trimming removed 8 bases at V and 3 bases at J, with 11 bases between. The germline CDR1 and CDR2 sequences are ENHRY and SYGVKD. The CDR3 consists of 12 residues. The CDR3 DNA follows: TGTGCCATCGGGGAGAACCTCTACGAGCAGTACGTC. This codes for CAIGENLYEQYV.

The chain carries TRBV6-5 and TRBJ2-6; TRBD2 matches at 8 bases. V gave up 8 bases and J gave up 3 bases; unmatched junction bases: 6. Germline CDR1 MNHEY, CDR2 SVGAGI. The CDR3 loop spans 15 amino acids. The CDR3 bases are TGTGCCAGCCGGGGGGGGACCGGTGGGGCCAACGTCCTGACTTTC. Amino acids: CASRGGTGGANVLTF.

V is TRBV5-1 and J is TRBJ1-1; the D gene is possibly TRBD1 (5 bases). The V end lost 4 bases, the J end lost 0 bases, and 13 bases lay between the germline ends. The germline CDR1 and CDR2 sequences are SGHRS and YFSETQ. The CDR3 runs 15 residues. CDR3 amino acids: CASSTPTAMNTEAFF. CDR3 nucleotide sequence: TGCGCCAGCAGCACCCCGACAGCCATGAACACTGAAGCTTTCTTT.

This chain links TRBV6-2 or TRBV6-3 with TRBJ2-2, with D possibly TRBD2 on 6 matching bases. This CDR3 spans 15 amino acids. Germline loops: CDR1 MNHEY, CDR2 SVGEGT. V gave up 1 base and J gave up 5 bases, with 11 bases separating them. The CDR3 protein is CASSYFVGGTGELFF. CDR3 coding DNA: TGTGCCAGCAGTTACTTTGTTGGGGGGACCGGGGAGCTGTTTTTT.

The V and J genes are TRBV7-9 and TRBJ2-7; D ambiguous. The CDR3 is 12 amino acids. Germline loops: CDR1 SEHNR, CDR2 FQNEAQ (reference sequence). V was cut by 5 bases and J by 6 bases, with 11 bases left in between. For the CDR3, the DNA is TGTGCCAGCAGCCCCCCGGGTGGCGAGCAGTACGTC. It yields the protein CASSPPGGEQYV.

The chain joins TRBV3-1 (or the pseudogene TRBV3-2) to TRBJ2-5, with 10 bases fitting TRBD2. This CDR3 is 13 amino acids long. Germline CDR1 reads LGHDT; CDR2 reads YNNKEL (reference sequence). Unmatched junction bases numbered 13, after V lost 8 bases and J lost 13 bases. The CDR3 coding sequence is TGTGCCAGCGGAGGAGCGGGAGGGCAGGGGAGGTACTTC. It encodes CASGGAGGQGRYF.

With respect to this clone: This specimen includes other DNA sequences encoding the same CDR3. The rearrangement joins TRBV29-1 to TRBJ2-5; 9 positions match TRBD2. CDR1 is SQVTM, CDR2 ANQGSEA, per germline. The CDR3 consists of 14 residues. With V trimmed by 6 bases and J by 5 bases, 10 bases remained unmatched. The CDR3 here is CSVAIAGAHETQYF. As DNA, the CDR3 is TGCAGCGTCGCCATAGCGGGAGCACATGAGACCCAGTACTTC.

This chain uses TRBV19 with TRBJ2-7; the D gene is possibly TRBD1 (6 bases). Deletions cut 5 bases from V and 1 base from J, with 9 bases between. This CDR3 region has 13 residues. Germline CDR1 reads LNHDA; CDR2 reads SQIVND (reference sequence). CDR3 nucleotides: TGTGCCAGTAGTCCCGGGACATCCTACGAGCAGTACTTC. This sequence encodes CASSPGTSYEQYF.

This clone was counted a single time. The chain is built from TRBV19 and TRBJ1-2, with TRBD1 as a possible D gene (6 bases). V lost 5 bases and J 8 bases, leaving 18 bases between the germline ends. The V gene's germline CDR1 is LNHDA and CDR2 SQIVND (reference sequence). The CDR3 has 14 residues. CDR3 loop: CASSVQTGQGGYTF. Written as DNA, the CDR3 is TGTGCCAGTAGTGTCCAGACAGGCCAGGGGGGCTACACCTTC.